In this sample, the clone carrying this TCR beta chain turned up once. Its specificity is unknown. One end of the junction does not line up with germline, which may come from a read error. The CDR3 runs to 13 residues. Germline-derived CDR1 and CDR2 are MDHEN and SYDVKM. This sample is part of a study of read filtering for tumor transcriptome and immune sequencing. Overall study: By R-ISS, stages I, II and III held roughly 8, 16 and 7 patients. RNA-seq yielded only roughly 75 to 1,300 TCR reads, IR-seq about 3.5 to 11 million.

From about 400 ng of RNA, a library with molecular barcoded alpha/delta and beta/gamma adaptors was made. Each CDR3 protein gets one entry after TCRdb re-called the reads with MiXCR. The repertoire consists of tens of thousands of distinct CDR3 sequences, with around 15% occurring once and the leading ten covering 6.5% to 8.5%. Regarding the study as a whole: Sorted CD138-negative bone marrow cells were not purified T cells.

The sequence was obtained from a donor aged 40 or over with multiple myeloma. The sequenced material came from a population of CD138-negative cells sorted from bone marrow. The chain uses TRBV28 and TRBJ1-1; D gene uncertain. The CDR3 coding sequence is TGTGCCAGCGGTTTCACACTGAACACTGAAGCTCTCTTT. This codes for CASGFTLNTEALF.